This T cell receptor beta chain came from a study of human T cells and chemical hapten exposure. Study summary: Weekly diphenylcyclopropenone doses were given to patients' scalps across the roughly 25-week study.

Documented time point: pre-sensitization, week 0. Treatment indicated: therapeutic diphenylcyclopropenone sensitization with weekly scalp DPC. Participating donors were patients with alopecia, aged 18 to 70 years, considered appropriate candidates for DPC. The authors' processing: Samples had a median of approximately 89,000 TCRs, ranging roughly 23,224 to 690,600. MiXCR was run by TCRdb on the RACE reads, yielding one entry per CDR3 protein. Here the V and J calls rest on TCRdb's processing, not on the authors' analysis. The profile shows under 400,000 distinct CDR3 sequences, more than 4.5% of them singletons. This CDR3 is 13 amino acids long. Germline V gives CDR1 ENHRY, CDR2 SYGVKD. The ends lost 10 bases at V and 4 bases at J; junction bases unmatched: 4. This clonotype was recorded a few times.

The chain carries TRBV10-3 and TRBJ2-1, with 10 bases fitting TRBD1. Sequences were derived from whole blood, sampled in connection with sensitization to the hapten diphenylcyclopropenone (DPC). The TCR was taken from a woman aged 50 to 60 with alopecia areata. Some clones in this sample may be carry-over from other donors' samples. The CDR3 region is CATGTGVYNEQFF. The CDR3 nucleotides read TGTGCCACCGGGACAGGGGTTTACAATGAGCAGTTCTTC.